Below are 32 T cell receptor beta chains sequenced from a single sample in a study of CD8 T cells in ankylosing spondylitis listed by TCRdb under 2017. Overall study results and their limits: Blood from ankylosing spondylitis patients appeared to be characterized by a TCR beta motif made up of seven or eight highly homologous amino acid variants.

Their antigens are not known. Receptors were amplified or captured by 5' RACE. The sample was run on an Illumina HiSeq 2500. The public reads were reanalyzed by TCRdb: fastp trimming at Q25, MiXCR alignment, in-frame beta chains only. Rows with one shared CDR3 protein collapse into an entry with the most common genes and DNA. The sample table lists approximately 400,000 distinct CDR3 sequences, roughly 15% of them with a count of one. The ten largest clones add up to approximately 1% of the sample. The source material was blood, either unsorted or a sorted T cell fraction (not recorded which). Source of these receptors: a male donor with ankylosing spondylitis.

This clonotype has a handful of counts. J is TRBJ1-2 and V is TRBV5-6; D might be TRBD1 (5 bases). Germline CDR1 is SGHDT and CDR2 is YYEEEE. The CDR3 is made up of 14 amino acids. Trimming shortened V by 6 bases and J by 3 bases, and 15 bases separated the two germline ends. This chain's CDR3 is CASISGDVYYGYTF. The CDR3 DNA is TGTGCCAGCATTTCCGGGGACGTCTACTATGGCTACACCTTC.

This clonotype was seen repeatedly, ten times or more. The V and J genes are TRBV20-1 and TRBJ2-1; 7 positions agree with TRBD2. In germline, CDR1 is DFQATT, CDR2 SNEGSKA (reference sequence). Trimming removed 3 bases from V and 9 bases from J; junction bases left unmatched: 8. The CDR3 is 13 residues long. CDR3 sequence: CSASAGEVGEQFF. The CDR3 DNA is TGCAGTGCTAGTGCGGGGGAGGTAGGTGAGCAGTTCTTC.

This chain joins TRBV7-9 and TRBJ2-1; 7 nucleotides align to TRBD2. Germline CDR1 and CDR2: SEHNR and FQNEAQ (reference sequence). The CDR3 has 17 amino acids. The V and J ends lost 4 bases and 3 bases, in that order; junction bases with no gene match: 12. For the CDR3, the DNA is TGTGCCAGCAGCTCATGGCTTAGCCTAGCGGACTACAATGAGCAGTTCTTC. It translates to CASSSWLSLADYNEQFF.

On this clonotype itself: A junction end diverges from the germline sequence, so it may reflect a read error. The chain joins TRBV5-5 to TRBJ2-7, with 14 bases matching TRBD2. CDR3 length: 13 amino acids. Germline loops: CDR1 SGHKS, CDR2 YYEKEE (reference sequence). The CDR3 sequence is CASSSGTSGSRHF. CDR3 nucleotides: TGTGCCAGCAGCTCCGGGACTAGCGGGAGTCGGCACTTC. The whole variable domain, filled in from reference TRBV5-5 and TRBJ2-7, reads DAGVTQSPTHLIKTRGQQVTLRCSPISGHKSVSWYQQVLGQGPQFIFQYYEKEERGRGNFPDRFSARQFPNYSSELNVNALLLGDSALYLCASSSGTSGSRHFGPGTRLTVT.

The chain's CDR3 is CASRGTSGSFGELFF. CDR3 coding DNA: TGTGCCAGCAGGGGGACTAGCGGGAGTTTCGGGGAGCTGTTTTTT. This rearrangement joins TRBV28 to TRBJ2-2, with TRBD2 matching 14 bases. V shed 6 bases, J shed 7 bases, and the junction held 4 bases outside the gene matches. CDR3 length: 15 amino acids. Per germline, CDR1 MDHEN and CDR2 SYDVKM.

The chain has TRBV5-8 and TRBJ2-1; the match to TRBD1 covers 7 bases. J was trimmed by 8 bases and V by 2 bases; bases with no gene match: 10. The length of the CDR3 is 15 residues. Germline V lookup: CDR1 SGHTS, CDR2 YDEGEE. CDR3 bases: TGTGCCAGCAGCTTAGGGACCCGGACAGGCCATGAGCAGTTCTTC. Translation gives CASSLGTRTGHEQFF.

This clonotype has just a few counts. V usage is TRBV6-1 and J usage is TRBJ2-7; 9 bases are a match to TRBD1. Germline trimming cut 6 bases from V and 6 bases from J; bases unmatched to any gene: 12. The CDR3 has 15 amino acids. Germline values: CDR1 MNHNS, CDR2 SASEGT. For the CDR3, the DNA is TGTGCCAGCAGACCATCCGGGACAGGGTTAAGCGAGCAGTACTTC. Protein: CASRPSGTGLSEQYF.

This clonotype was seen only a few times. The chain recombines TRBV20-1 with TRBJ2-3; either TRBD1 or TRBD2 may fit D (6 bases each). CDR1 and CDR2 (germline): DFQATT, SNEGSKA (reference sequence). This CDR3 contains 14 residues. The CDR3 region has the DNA TGCAGCACCTCACGTCCGGGGGCGGGAGATACGCAGTATTTT. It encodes CSTSRPGAGDTQYF.

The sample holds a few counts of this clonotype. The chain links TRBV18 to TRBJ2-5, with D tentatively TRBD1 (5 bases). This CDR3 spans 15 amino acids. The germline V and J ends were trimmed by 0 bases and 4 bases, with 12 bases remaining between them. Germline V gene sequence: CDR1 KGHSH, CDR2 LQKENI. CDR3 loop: CASSPPGQGGETQYF. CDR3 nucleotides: TGTGCCAGCTCACCACCGGGCCAGGGTGGAGAGACCCAGTACTTC.

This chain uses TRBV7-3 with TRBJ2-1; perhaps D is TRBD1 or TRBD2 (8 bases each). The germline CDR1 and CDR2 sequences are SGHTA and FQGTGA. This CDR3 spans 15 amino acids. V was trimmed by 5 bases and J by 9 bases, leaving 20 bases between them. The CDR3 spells CASSKTGAGGGEQFF. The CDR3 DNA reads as TGTGCCAGCAGCAAGACAGGGGCGGGGGGTGGTGAGCAGTTCTTC.

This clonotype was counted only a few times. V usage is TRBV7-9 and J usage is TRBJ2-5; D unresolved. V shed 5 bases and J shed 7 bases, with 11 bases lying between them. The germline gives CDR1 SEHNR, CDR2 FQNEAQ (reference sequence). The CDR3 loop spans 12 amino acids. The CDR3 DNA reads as TGTGCCAGCAGCCCAAACACGGGGACCCAGTACTTC. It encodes CASSPNTGTQYF.

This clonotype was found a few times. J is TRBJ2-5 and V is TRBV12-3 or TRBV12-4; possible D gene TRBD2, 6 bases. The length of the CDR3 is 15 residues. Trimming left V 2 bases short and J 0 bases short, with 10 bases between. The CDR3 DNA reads TGTGCCAGCAGTTTACTAGCGAGCTACCAAGAGACCCAGTACTTC. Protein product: CASSLLASYQETQYF.

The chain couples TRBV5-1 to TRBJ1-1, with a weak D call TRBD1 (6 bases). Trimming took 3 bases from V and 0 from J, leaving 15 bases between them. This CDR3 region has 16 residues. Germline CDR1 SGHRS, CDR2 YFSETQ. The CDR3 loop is CASSSQGPQMNTEAFF. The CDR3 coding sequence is TGCGCCAGCAGCTCACAGGGCCCCCAAATGAACACTGAAGCTTTCTTT.

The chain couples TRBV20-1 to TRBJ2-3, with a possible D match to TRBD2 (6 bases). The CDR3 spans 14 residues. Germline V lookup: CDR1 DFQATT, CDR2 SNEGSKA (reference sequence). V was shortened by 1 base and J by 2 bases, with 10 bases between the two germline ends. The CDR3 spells CSARVGGATDTQYF. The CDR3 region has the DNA TGCAGTGCTAGAGTAGGAGGGGCCACAGATACGCAGTATTTT.

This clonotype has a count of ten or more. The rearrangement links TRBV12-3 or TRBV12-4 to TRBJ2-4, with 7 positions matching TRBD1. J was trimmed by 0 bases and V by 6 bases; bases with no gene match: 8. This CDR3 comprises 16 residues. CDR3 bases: TGTGCCAGCAGAGTGACGGGACAGCTAGCCAAAAACATTCAGTACTTC. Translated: CASRVTGQLAKNIQYF.

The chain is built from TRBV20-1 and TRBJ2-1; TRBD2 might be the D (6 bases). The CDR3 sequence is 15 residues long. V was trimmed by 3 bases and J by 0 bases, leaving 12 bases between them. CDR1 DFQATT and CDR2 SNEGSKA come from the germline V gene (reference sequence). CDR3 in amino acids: CSARPVGGSYNEQFF. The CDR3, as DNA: TGCAGTGCTAGGCCCGTGGGAGGCTCCTACAATGAGCAGTTCTTC.

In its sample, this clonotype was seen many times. Written as DNA, the CDR3 is TGTGCCAGCAGCTTAGCGGGCTACGGAAGCTACACCTTC. This translates into CASSLAGYGSYTF. V usage is TRBV7-2 and J usage is TRBJ1-2; D unclear. V lost 0 bases, J lost 9 bases, and 11 bases lay in between. CDR1 is SGHTA and CDR2 is FQGNSA in the germline V gene. This CDR3 region has 13 residues.

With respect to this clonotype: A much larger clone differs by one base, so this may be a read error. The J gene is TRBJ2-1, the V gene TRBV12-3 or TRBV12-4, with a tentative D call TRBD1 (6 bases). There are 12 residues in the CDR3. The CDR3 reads CTSRTHRDEQFF. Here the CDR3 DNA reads TGTACCAGCAGAACCCACAGGGATGAGCAGTTCTTC.

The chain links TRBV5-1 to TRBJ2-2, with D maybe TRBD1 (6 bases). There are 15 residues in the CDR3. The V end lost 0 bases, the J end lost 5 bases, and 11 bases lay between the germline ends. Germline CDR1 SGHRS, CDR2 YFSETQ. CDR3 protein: CASSLDRVMTGELFF. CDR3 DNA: TGCGCCAGCAGCTTGGACAGGGTCATGACCGGGGAGCTGTTTTTT. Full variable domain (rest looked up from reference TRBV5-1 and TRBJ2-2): KAGVTQTPRYLIKTRGQQVTLSCSPISGHRSVSWYQQTPGQGLQFLFEYFSETQRNKGNFPGRFSGRQFSNSRSEMNVSTLELGDSALYLCASSLDRVMTGELFFGEGSRLTVL.

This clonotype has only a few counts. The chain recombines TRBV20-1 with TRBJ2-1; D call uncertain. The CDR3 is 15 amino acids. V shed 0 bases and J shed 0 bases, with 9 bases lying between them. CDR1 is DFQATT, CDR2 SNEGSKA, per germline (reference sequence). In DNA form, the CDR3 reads TGCAGTGCTAGAGACACTCAACGCTCCTACAATGAGCAGTTCTTC. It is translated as CSARDTQRSYNEQFF.

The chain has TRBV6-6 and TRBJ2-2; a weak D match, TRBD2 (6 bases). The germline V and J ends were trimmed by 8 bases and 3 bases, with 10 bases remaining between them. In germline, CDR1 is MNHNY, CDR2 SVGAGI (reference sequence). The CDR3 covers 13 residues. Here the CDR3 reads CASGGDYTGELFF. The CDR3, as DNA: TGTGCCAGCGGAGGGGACTACACCGGGGAGCTGTTTTTT.

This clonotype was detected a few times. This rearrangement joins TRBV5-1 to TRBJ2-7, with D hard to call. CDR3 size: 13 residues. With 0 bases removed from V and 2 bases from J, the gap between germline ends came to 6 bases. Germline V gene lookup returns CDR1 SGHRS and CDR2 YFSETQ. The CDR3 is CASSLDFPYEQYF. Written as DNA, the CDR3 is TGCGCCAGCAGCTTGGATTTCCCCTACGAGCAGTACTTC. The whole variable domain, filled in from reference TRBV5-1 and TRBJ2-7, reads KAGVTQTPRYLIKTRGQQVTLSCSPISGHRSVSWYQQTPGQGLQFLFEYFSETQRNKGNFPGRFSGRQFSNSRSEMNVSTLELGDSALYLCASSLDFPYEQYFGPGTRLTVT.

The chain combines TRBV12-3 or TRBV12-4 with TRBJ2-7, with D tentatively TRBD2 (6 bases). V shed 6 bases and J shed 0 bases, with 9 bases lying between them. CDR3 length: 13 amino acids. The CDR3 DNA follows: TGTGCCAGCAGGTGGGGGGACTCCTACGAGCAGTACTTC. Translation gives CASRWGDSYEQYF.

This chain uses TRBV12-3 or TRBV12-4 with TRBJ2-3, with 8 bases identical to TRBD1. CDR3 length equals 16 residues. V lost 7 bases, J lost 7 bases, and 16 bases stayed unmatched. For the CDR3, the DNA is TGTGCCAGCATCCCCTCCGAGGACAGGGTGAGCCATACGCAGTATTTT. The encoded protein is CASIPSEDRVSHTQYF.

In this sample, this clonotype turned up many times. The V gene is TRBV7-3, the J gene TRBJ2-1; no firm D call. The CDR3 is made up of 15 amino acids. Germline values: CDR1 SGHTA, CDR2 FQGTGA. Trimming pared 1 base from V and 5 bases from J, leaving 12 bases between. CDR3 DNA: TGTGCCAGCAGCTTAAGGGCACAGAACAACAATGAGCAGTTCTTC. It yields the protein CASSLRAQNNNEQFF. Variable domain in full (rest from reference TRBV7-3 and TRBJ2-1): GAGVSQTPSNKVTEKGKYVELRCDPISGHTALYWYRQSLGQGPEFLIYFQGTGAADDSGLPNDRFFAVRPEGSVSTLKIQRTERGDSAVYLCASSLRAQNNNEQFFGPGTRLTVL.

The CDR3 bases are TGTGCCAGCAGCGCCATCCTGACAGGAGGTAGCAATCAGCCCCAGCATTTT. Protein sequence: CASSAILTGGSNQPQHF. This chain uses TRBV5-5 with TRBJ1-5, with D possibly matching TRBD1 (6 bases). Germline assignment: CDR1 SGHKS and CDR2 YYEKEE (reference sequence). The CDR3 loop spans 17 amino acids. Deletions cut 4 bases from V and 0 bases from J, with 17 bases between.

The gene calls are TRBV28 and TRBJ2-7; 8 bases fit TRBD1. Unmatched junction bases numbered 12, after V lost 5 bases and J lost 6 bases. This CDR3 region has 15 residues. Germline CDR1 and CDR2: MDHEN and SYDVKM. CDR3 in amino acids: CASSNPGTGGGEQYF. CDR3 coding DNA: TGTGCCAGCAGTAACCCCGGGACAGGTGGGGGCGAGCAGTACTTC. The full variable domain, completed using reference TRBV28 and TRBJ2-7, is DVKVTQSSRYLVKRTGEKVFLECVQDMDHENMFWYRQDPGLGLRLIYFSYDVKMKEKGDIPEGYSVSREKKERFSLILESASTNQTSMYLCASSNPGTGGGEQYFGPGTRLTVT.

The CDR3, as DNA: TGCGCCAGCAGCACCGGGATTTTATCTAGCACAGATACGCAGTATTTT. This translates into CASSTGILSSTDTQYF. The chain links TRBV5-1 to TRBJ2-3; D might be TRBD2 (5 bases). Germline V gives CDR1 SGHRS, CDR2 YFSETQ. The CDR3 spans 16 residues. V dropped 4 bases and J dropped 0 bases, with 15 bases sitting between them.

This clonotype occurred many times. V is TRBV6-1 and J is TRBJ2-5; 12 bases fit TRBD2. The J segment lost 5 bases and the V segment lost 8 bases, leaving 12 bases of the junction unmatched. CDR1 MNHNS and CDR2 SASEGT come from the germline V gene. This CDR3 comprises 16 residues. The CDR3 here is CASRSPGLAGWETQYF. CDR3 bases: TGTGCCAGCCGGAGCCCAGGACTAGCGGGGTGGGAGACCCAGTACTTC.

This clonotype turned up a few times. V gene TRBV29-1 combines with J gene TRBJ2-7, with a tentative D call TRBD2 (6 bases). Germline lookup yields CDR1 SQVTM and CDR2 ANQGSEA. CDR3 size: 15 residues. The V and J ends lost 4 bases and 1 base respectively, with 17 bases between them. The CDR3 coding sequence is TGCAGCGTTGTTAGGCGTGGAGGGGATTCCTACGAGCAGTACTTC. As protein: CSVVRRGGDSYEQYF.

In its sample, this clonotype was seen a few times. The CDR3 protein is CASSLTGGSEKLFF. The CDR3 DNA sequence: TGTGCCAGCAGCCTCACAGGGGGCAGTGAAAAACTGTTTTTT. This chain links TRBV6-1 with TRBJ1-4; 9 bases align to TRBD1. CDR1 is MNHNS, CDR2 SASEGT, per germline. V lost 6 bases and J lost 7; bases outside the gene matches: 6. CDR3 length: 14 amino acids.

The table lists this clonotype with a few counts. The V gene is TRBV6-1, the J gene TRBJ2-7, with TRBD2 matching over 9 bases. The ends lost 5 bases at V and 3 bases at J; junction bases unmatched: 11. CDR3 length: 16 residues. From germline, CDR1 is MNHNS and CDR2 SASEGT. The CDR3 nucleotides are TGTGCCAGCAGTCCGAGTGAAGGGCGGGGGGGCTACGAGCAGTACTTC. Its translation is CASSPSEGRGGYEQYF.